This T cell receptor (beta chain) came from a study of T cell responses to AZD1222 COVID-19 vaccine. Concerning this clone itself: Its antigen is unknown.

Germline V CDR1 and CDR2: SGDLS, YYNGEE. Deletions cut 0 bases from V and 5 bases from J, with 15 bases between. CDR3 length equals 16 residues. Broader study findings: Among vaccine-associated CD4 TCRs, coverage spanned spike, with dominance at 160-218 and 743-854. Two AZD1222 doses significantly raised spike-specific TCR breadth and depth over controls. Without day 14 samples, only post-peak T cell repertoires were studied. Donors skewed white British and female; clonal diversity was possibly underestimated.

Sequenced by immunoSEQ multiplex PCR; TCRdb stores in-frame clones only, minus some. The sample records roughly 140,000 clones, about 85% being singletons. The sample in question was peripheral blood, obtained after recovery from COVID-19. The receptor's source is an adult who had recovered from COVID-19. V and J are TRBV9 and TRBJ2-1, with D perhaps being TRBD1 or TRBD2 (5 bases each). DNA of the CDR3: TGTGCCAGCAGCGTAGCTTGGTGGGACCCAAACAATGAGCAGTTCTTC. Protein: CASSVAWWDPNNEQFF. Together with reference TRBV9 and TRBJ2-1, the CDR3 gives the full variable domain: DSGVTQTPKHLITATGQRVTLRCSPRSGDLSVYWYQQSLDQGLQFLIQYYNGEERAKGNILERFSAQQFPDLHSELNLSSLELGDSALYFCASSVAWWDPNNEQFFGPGTRLTVL.